This passage covers 17 T cell receptor beta chains from one sample sequenced in a study of early T cells in non-severe SARS-CoV-2 infection. Via MiXCR, TCRdb re-called the 5' RACE reads, giving one row per CDR3 protein. The sample carries 55,000 to 65,000 distinct CDR3 sequences, approximately 12% recorded once. The sample was whole blood, taken at baseline. All receptors come from an adult who was a healthcare worker with PCR-confirmed SARS-CoV-2 infection or an uninfected control (not recorded which).

This chain connects TRBV7-2 to TRBJ2-7, with 8 positions matching TRBD1. CDR1 is SGHTA and CDR2 is FQGNSA in the germline V gene. V was pared by 5 bases and J by 6 bases, with 6 bases of the junction left unmatched. The CDR3 extends over 13 amino acids. The DNA for the CDR3 is TGTGCCAGCAGCCTACAGGGGGACCGCGAGCAGTACTTC. Amino acid sequence: CASSLQGDREQYF.

This clonotype appeared a few times. V gene TRBV28 combines with J gene TRBJ2-1; 9 bases align to TRBD2. The CDR3 totals 16 residues. Germline V CDR1 and CDR2: MDHEN, SYDVKM. The V gene end was trimmed by 4 bases and the J gene end by 7 bases; junction bases not matched to a gene: 11. Written as DNA, the CDR3 is TGTGCCAGCAGTTCCAACCCCCGACTAGCGGCAAATGAGCAGTTCTTC. Protein product: CASSSNPRLAANEQFF. The full variable domain, rest sourced from reference TRBV28 and TRBJ2-1, is DVKVTQSSRYLVKRTGEKVFLECVQDMDHENMFWYRQDPGLGLRLIYFSYDVKMKEKGDIPEGYSVSREKKERFSLILESASTNQTSMYLCASSSNPRLAANEQFFGPGTRLTVL.

This clonotype was recorded at least ten times. The chain is built from TRBV2 and TRBJ2-3; 9 nucleotides match TRBD2. Trimming at V came to 2 bases and at J to 1 base, leaving 4 bases not matched to a gene. CDR1 and CDR2 (germline): SNHLY, FYNNEI. There are 16 residues in the CDR3. CDR3 residues: CASSEWVAGGTDTQYF. CDR3 DNA: TGTGCCAGCAGTGAATGGGTAGCGGGGGGCACAGATACGCAGTATTTT.

The gene calls are TRBV10-3 and TRBJ2-3, with TRBD1 matching over 7 bases. V dropped 11 bases and J dropped 6; count of bases not matched to a gene: 11. Germline V lookup: CDR1 ENHRY, CDR2 SYGVKD. The CDR3 is made up of 13 amino acids. The CDR3 coding sequence is TGTGCCTCGGCGAGGGGGCCTCGGGATACGCAGTATTTT. It specifies CASARGPRDTQYF.

V is TRBV11-2 and J is TRBJ2-7, with 7 bases aligning to TRBD1. Germline assignment: CDR1 SGHAT and CDR2 FQNNGV. This CDR3 comprises 15 residues. Trimming at V came to 5 bases and at J to 0 bases, leaving 7 bases not matched to a gene. CDR3 nucleotide sequence: TGTGCCAGCAGCGCGGCCTGGGACAGCTCCTACGAGCAGTACTTC. It translates to CASSAAWDSSYEQYF. Full variable domain (remainder filled in from reference TRBV11-2 and TRBJ2-7): EAGVAQSPRYKIIEKRQSVAFWCNPISGHATLYWYQQILGQGPKLLIQFQNNGVVDDSQLPKDRFSAERLKGVDSTLKIQPAKLEDSAVYLCASSAAWDSSYEQYFGPGTRLTVT.

The V and J genes are TRBV28 and TRBJ1-5; unclear D gene. The CDR3 loop spans 16 amino acids. Per the germline V gene, CDR1 is MDHEN and CDR2 is SYDVKM. V dropped 2 bases and J dropped 3 bases, with 14 bases sitting between them. The CDR3 DNA sequence: TGTGCCAGCAGTTTAGGGGAAAATTCTTACAATCAGCCCCAGCATTTT. It encodes CASSLGENSYNQPQHF.

This chain links TRBV19 with TRBJ2-1, with 8 bases lining up with TRBD2. V shed 6 bases, J shed 7 bases, and the junction held 14 bases outside the gene matches. Germline CDR1 reads LNHDA; CDR2 reads SQIVND (reference sequence). CDR3 length: 16 residues. The CDR3 DNA reads as TGTGCCAGTAGATTAGCCGGGACTAGAGGGAGGAATGAGCAGTTCTTC. This sequence encodes CASRLAGTRGRNEQFF.

This clonotype was detected only a few times. This chain uses TRBV18 with TRBJ1-1; D may be TRBD1 (5 bases). Looked up from germline, CDR1 is KGHSH and CDR2 is LQKENI. This CDR3 has 13 amino acids. Trimming shortened V by 3 bases and J by 4 bases, and 9 bases separated the two germline ends. The CDR3 region is CASSPTEGTEAFF. In DNA form, the CDR3 reads TGTGCCAGCTCACCGACAGAGGGCACTGAAGCTTTCTTT.

This clonotype has more than one count but fewer than ten. This sequence joins TRBV2 and TRBJ2-2, with D unclear. The germline V gene encodes CDR1 SNHLY and CDR2 FYNNEI. V lost 8 bases and J lost 4, with 11 bases in between. The CDR3 consists of 13 residues. CDR3 sequence (DNA): TGTGCCAGCTGTCAGTCGACCACCGGGGAGCTGTTTTTT. This codes for CASCQSTTGELFF.

V gene TRBV29-1 combines with J gene TRBJ1-1; D gene ambiguous. Germline CDR1 and CDR2: SQVTM and ANQGSEA. CDR3 length: 11 amino acids. The germline V and J ends were trimmed by 1 base and 10 bases, with 10 bases remaining between them. The CDR3 reads CSVEGLLGAFF. The CDR3 DNA reads TGCAGCGTTGAAGGCCTCTTAGGAGCTTTCTTT.

This clonotype was seen a handful of times. The CDR3 region is CASSYYNTGELFF. The CDR3 nucleotides are TGTGCCAGCAGTTACTATAACACCGGGGAGCTGTTTTTT. The rearrangement joins TRBV6-2 or TRBV6-3 to TRBJ2-2; D is unresolved. CDR1 MNHEY and CDR2 SVGEGT come from the germline V gene. CDR3 length equals 13 residues. V lost 1 base and J 2 bases, leaving 2 bases between the germline ends.

A few counts support this clonotype. DNA of the CDR3: TGTGCCAGCAGCTTAGGAGACCGTGGCAATCAGCCCCAGCATTTT. Its protein product is CASSLGDRGNQPQHF. The chain has TRBV7-9 and TRBJ1-5; D is unclear. The ends were cut back, 1 base at V and 2 bases at J, with 9 bases in the middle. The CDR3 is 15 amino acids. CDR1 and CDR2 (germline): SEHNR, FQNEAQ (reference sequence).

The CDR3 DNA follows: TGTGCCAGCAGGCCCTTTGAGGGAGAAGCTTTCTTT. It is translated as CASRPFEGEAFF. The chain links TRBV7-9 to TRBJ1-1; unclear D gene. CDR3 length: 12 amino acids. Trimming removed 6 bases from V and 8 bases from J, with 13 bases in between. From germline, CDR1 is SEHNR and CDR2 FQNEAQ (reference sequence).

This clonotype was detected a few times. The V gene is TRBV11-2, the J gene TRBJ2-7; 8 bases agree with TRBD1. V was clipped by 7 bases and J by 5 bases; unmatched bases: 10. The CDR3 is 14 residues long. The germline V gene has CDR1 SGHAT and CDR2 FQNNGV. The DNA for the CDR3 is TGTGCCAGCACCTTCGGACAGGGCCCCAACGAGCAGTACTTC. This encodes CASTFGQGPNEQYF.

This clonotype has a count of ten or more. The chain couples TRBV13 to TRBJ2-6, with 8 bases fitting TRBD1. V lost 3 bases and J lost 4; bases outside the gene matches: 8. Germline V gene lookup returns CDR1 PRHDT and CDR2 FYEKMQ (reference sequence). The length of the CDR3 is 17 residues. The CDR3, as DNA: TGTGCCAGCAGCTTCCAGACAGGGGAGATAGGGGCCAACGTCCTGACTTTC. Encoded protein: CASSFQTGEIGANVLTF.

V is TRBV28 and J is TRBJ1-4; no definite D call. The CDR3 extends over 16 amino acids. Deletions cut 0 bases from V and 4 bases from J, with 12 bases between. CDR1 MDHEN and CDR2 SYDVKM come from the germline V gene. DNA of the CDR3: TGTGCCAGCAGTTTATGGGGTGTCAGCCTTAATGAAAAACTGTTTTTT. Encoded protein: CASSLWGVSLNEKLFF.

The chain combines TRBV9 with TRBJ1-6; D is ambiguous. Trimming shortened V by 0 bases and J by 5 bases, and 9 bases separated the two germline ends. The germline CDR1 and CDR2 sequences are SGDLS and YYNGEE. The CDR3 covers 15 residues. The CDR3: CASSVDPTDNSPLHF. The CDR3 bases are TGTGCCAGCAGCGTAGATCCGACGGATAATTCACCCCTCCACTTT.